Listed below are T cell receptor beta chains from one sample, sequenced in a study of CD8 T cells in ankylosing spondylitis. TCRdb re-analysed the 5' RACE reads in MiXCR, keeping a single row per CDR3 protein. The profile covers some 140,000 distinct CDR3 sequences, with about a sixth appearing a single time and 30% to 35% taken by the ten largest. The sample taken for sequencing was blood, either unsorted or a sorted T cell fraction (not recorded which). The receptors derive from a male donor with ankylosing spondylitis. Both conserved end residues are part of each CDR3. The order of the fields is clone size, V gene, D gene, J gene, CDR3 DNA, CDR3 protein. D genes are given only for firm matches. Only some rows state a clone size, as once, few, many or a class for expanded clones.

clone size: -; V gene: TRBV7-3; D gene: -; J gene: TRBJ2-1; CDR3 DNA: TGTGCCAGCAGCTTCCCGGGACGAAACAATGAGCAGTTCTTC; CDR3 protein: CASSFPGRNNEQFF
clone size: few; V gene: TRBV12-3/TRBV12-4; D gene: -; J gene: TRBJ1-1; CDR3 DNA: TGTGCCAGCAGTTATACAGGGTTCAGCACTGAAGCTTTCTTT; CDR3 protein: CASSYTGFSTEAFF
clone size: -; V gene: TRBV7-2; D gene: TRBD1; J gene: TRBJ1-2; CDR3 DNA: TGTGCCAGCAGCTTAGTCCAGGGGGCGGTCTATGGCTACACCTTC; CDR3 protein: CASSLVQGAVYGYTF
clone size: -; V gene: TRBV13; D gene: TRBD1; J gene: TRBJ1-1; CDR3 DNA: TGTGCCAGCACCCGAGGGACAGGGATCACTGAAGCTTTCTTT; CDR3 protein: CASTRGTGITEAFF
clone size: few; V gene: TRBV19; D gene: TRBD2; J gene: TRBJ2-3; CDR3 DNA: TGTGCCAGTAGTTTGAGACTAGCGTCAGATACGCAGTATTTT; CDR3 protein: CASSLRLASDTQYF
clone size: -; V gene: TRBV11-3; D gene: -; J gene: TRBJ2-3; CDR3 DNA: TGTGCCAGCAGCTATAGTGGTCTGGAGCAGTATTTT; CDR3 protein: CASSYSGLEQYF
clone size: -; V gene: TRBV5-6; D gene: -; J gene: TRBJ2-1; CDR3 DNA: TGTGCCAGCGGCCCGGGGCCAGGGGATGAGCAGTTCTTC; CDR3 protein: CASGPGPGDEQFF
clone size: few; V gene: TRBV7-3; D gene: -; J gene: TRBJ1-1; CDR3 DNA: TGTGCCAGCAGCTTAGTGGGGGAGACTGAAGCTTTCTTT; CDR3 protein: CASSLVGETEAFF
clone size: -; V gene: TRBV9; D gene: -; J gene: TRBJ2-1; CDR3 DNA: TGTGCCAGCAGCGTAGTTCTGGGGAGCTCCTACAATGAGCAGTTCTTC; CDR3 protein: CASSVVLGSSYNEQFF
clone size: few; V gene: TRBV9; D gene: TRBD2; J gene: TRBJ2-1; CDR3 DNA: TGTGCCAGCAGCGTAGCTATCTGGGCGGGACTAGCGGGAGAAAATGAGCAGTTCTTC; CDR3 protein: CASSVAIWAGLAGENEQFF
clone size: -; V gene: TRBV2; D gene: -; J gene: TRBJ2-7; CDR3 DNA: TGTGCCAGCAGTGAAGTACCGATGGAGCAGTACTTC; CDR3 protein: CASSEVPMEQYF
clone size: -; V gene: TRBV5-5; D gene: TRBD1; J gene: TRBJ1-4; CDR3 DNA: TGTGCCAGCAGCTTGGCCGAACAGGGGGACGAAAAACTGTTTTTT; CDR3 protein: CASSLAEQGDEKLFF
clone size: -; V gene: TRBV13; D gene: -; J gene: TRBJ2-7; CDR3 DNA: TGTGCCAGCAGCAAGGTCGGGCCGGGGGAGCAGTACTTC; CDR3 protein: CASSKVGPGEQYF
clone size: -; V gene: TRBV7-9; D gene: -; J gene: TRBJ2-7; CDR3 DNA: TGTGCCAGCAGCTTAGGAGGGTTCTACGAGCAGTACTTC; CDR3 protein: CASSLGGFYEQYF
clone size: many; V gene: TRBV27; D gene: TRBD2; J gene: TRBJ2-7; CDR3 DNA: TGTGCCAGCAGTTTACGGGGACTAGCGGACTACGAGCAGTACTTC; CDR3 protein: CASSLRGLADYEQYF
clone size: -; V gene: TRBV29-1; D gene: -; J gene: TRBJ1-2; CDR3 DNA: TGCAGCGTTCAGGACCCAGCTAACTATGGCTACACCTTC; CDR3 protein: CSVQDPANYGYTF
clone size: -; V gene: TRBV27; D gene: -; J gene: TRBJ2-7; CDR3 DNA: TGTGCCAGCAGTGACCGGGCTGAGAGCTCCTACGAGCAGTACTTC; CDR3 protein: CASSDRAESSYEQYF
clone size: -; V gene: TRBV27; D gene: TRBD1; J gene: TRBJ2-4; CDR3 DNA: TGTGCAGCAGGGACAGGGACGAACATTCAGTACTTC; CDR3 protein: CAAGTGTNIQYF
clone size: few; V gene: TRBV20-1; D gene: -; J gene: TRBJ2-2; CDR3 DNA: TGCAGTGCCCCCGGGGGTACCGGGGAGCTGTTTTTT; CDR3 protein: CSAPGGTGELFF
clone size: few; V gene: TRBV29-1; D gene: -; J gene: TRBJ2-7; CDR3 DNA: TGCAGCGTCCCTGGGCCGGCCGGGCCCGGCTCCTACGAGCAGTACTTC; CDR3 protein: CSVPGPAGPGSYEQYF
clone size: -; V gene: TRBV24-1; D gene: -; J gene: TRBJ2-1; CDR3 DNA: TGTGCCACCAGTGAAAGTTCCGGGACAAGCGCTCTCAATGAGCAGTTCTTC; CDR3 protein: CATSESSGTSALNEQFF
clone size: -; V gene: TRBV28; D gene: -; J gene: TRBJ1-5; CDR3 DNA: TGTGCCAGCAGCCGCGGGGGGACCCCGTATAGCAATCAGCCCCAGCATTTT; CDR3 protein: CASSRGGTPYSNQPQHF